A single sample is the source of the 32 T cell receptor beta chains below, sequenced in a study of a mutant IDH1 vaccine in newly diagnosed glioma. This sample's time point: baseline, week 1 (first vaccination visit). The treatment: pre-vaccination baseline after standard-of-care therapy. Measured with immunoSEQ multiplex PCR; TCRdb has only the in-frame clones, and not every one. The sample includes tens of thousands of clones, around four fifths of them seen just once. The sequencing used PBMCs, collected from a glioma patient treated with radiotherapy, temozolomide or both. All receptors derive from a woman aged 45-59 years with glioma.

The chain joins TRBV19 to TRBJ1-5; D unclear. Germline CDR1 LNHDA, CDR2 SQIVND (reference sequence). This CDR3 has 15 amino acids. V shed 4 bases and J shed 0 bases, with 10 bases lying between them. CDR3: CASSTITDSNQPQHF. DNA of the CDR3: TGTGCCAGTAGTACTATAACAGATAGCAATCAGCCCCAGCATTTT.

This clone appeared once. V and J are TRBV13 and TRBJ2-7, with TRBD2 matching over 9 bases. Losses at the gene ends were 7 bases for V and 2 bases for J; bases not matched to a gene: 6. There are 14 residues in the CDR3. Germline V CDR1 and CDR2: PRHDT, FYEKMQ (reference sequence). CDR3 protein: CASNGAGGPYEQYF. CDR3 DNA sequence: TGTGCCAGCAATGGAGCGGGGGGCCCCTACGAGCAGTACTTC.

The chain recombines TRBV6-1 with TRBJ2-3; no firm D call. This CDR3 comprises 11 residues. Germline V CDR1 and CDR2: MNHNS, SASEGT. V dropped 7 bases and J dropped 6 bases, with 8 bases sitting between them. DNA of the CDR3: TGTGCCAGCACGAAGGAGGATACGCAGTATTTT. Translation gives CASTKEDTQYF.

The chain recombines TRBV9 with TRBJ2-7; either TRBD1 or TRBD2 may supply D (5 bases each). Germline CDR1 and CDR2: SGDLS and YYNGEE. V lost 0 bases to trimming and J lost 2 bases, with 9 bases between them. CDR3 length equals 14 residues. CDR3 amino acids: CASSVGGSPYEQYF. CDR3 nucleotide sequence: TGTGCCAGCAGCGTAGGGGGGTCCCCCTACGAGCAGTACTTC. The full variable domain, rest sourced from reference TRBV9 and TRBJ2-7, is DSGVTQTPKHLITATGQRVTLRCSPRSGDLSVYWYQQSLDQGLQFLIQYYNGEERAKGNILERFSAQQFPDLHSELNLSSLELGDSALYFCASSVGGSPYEQYFGPGTRLTVT.

The chain links TRBV7-9 to TRBJ1-1; maybe TRBD1 (5 bases). Germline lookup yields CDR1 SEHNR and CDR2 FQNEAQ (reference sequence). The CDR3 extends over 14 amino acids. The germline V and J ends were trimmed by 6 bases and 1 base, with 12 bases remaining between them. As DNA, the CDR3 is TGTGCCAGCAGTCGGCCCGGGGGGAACACTGAAGCTTTCTTT. This codes for CASSRPGGNTEAFF. Supplemented by reference TRBV7-9 and TRBJ1-1, the full variable domain reads DTGVSQNPRHKITKRGQNVTFRCDPISEHNRLYWYRQTLGQGPEFLTYFQNEAQLEKSRLLSDRFSAERPKGSFSTLEIQRTEQGDSAMYLCASSRPGGNTEAFFGQGTRLTVV.

This clone was recorded only once. The chain links TRBV19 to TRBJ1-6; 9 bases fit TRBD1. Germline CDR1 is LNHDA and CDR2 is SQIVND (reference sequence). The CDR3 covers 15 residues. V was pared by 3 bases and J by 9 bases, with 6 bases of the junction left unmatched. The CDR3 DNA reads as TGTGCCAGTAGTATCTCGGGACAGGGTTTTTCACCCCTCCACTTT. Amino acids: CASSISGQGFSPLHF.

The chain uses TRBV11-3 and TRBJ2-1; D not resolved. Germline assignment: CDR1 SGHNT and CDR2 YENEEA. Trimming removed 3 bases from V and 0 bases from J, with 9 bases in between. CDR3 length: 15 amino acids. Written as DNA, the CDR3 is TGTGCCAGCAGCTTCGGCGGTGTCTCCTACAATGAGCAGTTCTTC. Its protein is CASSFGGVSYNEQFF.

This clone was detected a few times. This rearrangement joins TRBV5-5 to TRBJ2-7, with D tentatively TRBD1 (6 bases). Germline V CDR1 and CDR2: SGHKS, YYEKEE (reference sequence). Between the trimmed V and J ends, which lost 4 bases and 2 bases, there was a span of 10 bases. This CDR3 spans 13 amino acids. The CDR3 DNA follows: TGTGCCAGCAGCCGGGACACCCCCTACGAGCAGTACTTC. The encoded protein is CASSRDTPYEQYF.

V gene TRBV27 combines with J gene TRBJ1-5; TRBD1 agrees at 9 bases. The V gene end was trimmed by 1 base and the J gene end by 5 bases; junction bases not matched to a gene: 3. Germline V gene data show CDR1 as MNHEY and CDR2 as SMNVEV (reference sequence). This CDR3 spans 15 amino acids. CDR3 in DNA: TGTGCCAGCAGTTTATTGGGACAGGGACATCAGCCCCAGCATTTT. Translation gives CASSLLGQGHQPQHF.

This chain joins TRBV12-5 and TRBJ2-5; perhaps D is TRBD1 or TRBD2 (5 bases each). Germline V CDR1 and CDR2: LGHNT, FRNRAP. The CDR3 has 14 amino acids. Trimming stripped 3 bases from V and 1 base from J, with 9 bases between. The CDR3 region is CASGFGGAQETQYF. In nucleotides, the CDR3 is TGTGCTAGTGGTTTTGGGGGAGCCCAAGAGACCCAGTACTTC.

This chain joins TRBV7-2 and TRBJ2-4, with 9 bases lining up with TRBD2. The V gene end was trimmed by 3 bases and the J gene end by 0 bases; junction bases not matched to a gene: 3. The CDR3 covers 16 residues. Per the germline V gene, CDR1 is SGHTA and CDR2 is FQGNSA. This CDR3 reads CASSLTSGLAKNIQYF. The DNA for the CDR3 is TGTGCCAGCAGCTTGACTAGCGGACTAGCCAAAAACATTCAGTACTTC. Full variable domain (outside the CDR3, taken from reference TRBV7-2 and TRBJ2-4): GAGVSQSPSNKVTEKGKDVELRCDPISGHTALYWYRQSLGQGLEFLIYFQGNSAPDKSGLPSDRFSAERTGGSVSTLTIQRTQQEDSAVYLCASSLTSGLAKNIQYFGAGTRLSVL.

V usage is TRBV5-1 and J usage is TRBJ2-2, with TRBD1 as a possible D gene (5 bases). CDR3 size: 15 residues. CDR1 and CDR2 (germline): SGHRS, YFSETQ. With 7 bases removed from V and 5 bases from J, the gap between germline ends came to 18 bases. The CDR3, as DNA: TGCGCCAGCGGGGTAGGACAAGGAAAAACCGGGGAGCTGTTTTTT. Translation gives CASGVGQGKTGELFF.

The chain couples TRBV7-8 to TRBJ2-7, with D possibly TRBD2 on 5 matching bases. V lost 9 bases to trimming and J lost 3 bases, with 15 bases between them. This CDR3 comprises 13 residues. The germline CDR1 and CDR2 sequences are SGHVS and FQNEAQ. Here the CDR3 reads CASSNGLNYEQYF. The CDR3 nucleotides read TGTGCCAGTTCGAACGGACTTAACTACGAGCAGTACTTC.

CDR3 DNA: TGCGCCAGCAGCCTCGGACGAGGACCCTACGAGCAGTACTTC. Its translation: CASSLGRGPYEQYF. J is TRBJ2-7 and V is TRBV5-1; D not certain. The germline gives CDR1 SGHRS, CDR2 YFSETQ. Trimming removed 4 bases at V and 2 bases at J, with 13 bases between. This CDR3 comprises 14 residues.

The chain joins TRBV2 to TRBJ2-3; 8 bases are shared with TRBD2. The CDR3 has 14 amino acids. V was clipped by 9 bases and J by 8 bases; unmatched bases: 13. Germline CDR1 reads SNHLY; CDR2 reads FYNNEI. CDR3 residues: CASRGGSSLGTQYF. For the CDR3, the DNA is TGTGCCAGTCGGGGGGGATCCTCACTAGGTACGCAGTATTTT.

The chain carries TRBV7-2 and TRBJ2-4, with no clear D. The V end lost 5 bases, the J end lost 4 bases, and 6 bases lay between the germline ends. Per the germline V gene, CDR1 is SGHTA and CDR2 is FQGNSA. The CDR3 has 12 amino acids. CDR3 region: CASSLRKNIQYF. The CDR3 DNA reads TGTGCCAGCAGCCTCAGGAAAAACATTCAGTACTTC.

The genes are TRBV18 and TRBJ1-1; D gene uncertain. Germline V gene sequence: CDR1 KGHSH, CDR2 LQKENI. The V gene lost 0 bases and the J gene lost 4 bases, with 6 bases spanning the gap. The CDR3 spans 13 residues. CDR3 sequence reads: CASSPPWGTEAFF. In nucleotides, the CDR3 is TGTGCCAGCTCACCACCATGGGGCACTGAAGCTTTCTTT. Based on the CDR3 plus reference TRBV18 and TRBJ1-1, the full variable domain is NAGVMQNPRHLVRRRGQEARLRCSPMKGHSHVYWYRQLPEEGLKFMVYLQKENIIDESGMPKERFSAEFPKEGPSILRIQQVVRGDSAAYFCASSPPWGTEAFFGQGTRLTVV.

This clone was detected only once. The chain combines TRBV2 with TRBJ2-5; D uncertain. The CDR3 has 11 residues. From germline, CDR1 is SNHLY and CDR2 FYNNEI. Trimming pared 4 bases from V and 5 bases from J, leaving 5 bases between. Here the CDR3 reads CASSVGETQYF. The CDR3 DNA is TGTGCCAGCAGTGTGGGGGAGACCCAGTACTTC.

The chain couples TRBV4-2 to TRBJ1-1, with a tentative D call TRBD1 (5 bases). Between the trimmed V and J ends, which lost 1 base and 4 bases, there was a span of 13 bases. CDR3 length equals 15 residues. CDR1 and CDR2 from the germline V gene are LGHNA and YNFKEQ. The CDR3: CASSQGLWGITEAFF. For the CDR3, the DNA is TGTGCCAGCAGCCAAGGGCTTTGGGGGATCACTGAAGCTTTCTTT.

This chain links TRBV29-1 with TRBJ1-5; D is ambiguous. Germline V gene lookup returns CDR1 SQVTM and CDR2 ANQGSEA. CDR3 length: 15 amino acids. The V end was cut by 4 bases, the J end by 6 bases, with 19 bases between. The CDR3: CSVGGGPGKGQPQHF. DNA for the CDR3: TGCAGCGTTGGCGGTGGGCCGGGCAAGGGTCAGCCCCAGCATTTT.

This chain links TRBV9 with TRBJ2-6; 9 bases are a match to TRBD1. Germline values: CDR1 SGDLS, CDR2 YYNGEE. Trimming removed 5 bases from V and 0 bases from J; junction bases left unmatched: 9. The CDR3 totals 18 residues. CDR3 sequence (DNA): TGTGCCAGCAGTGACGCCGGGACAGGGTTCTCTGGGGCCAACGTCCTGACTTTC. Translating it yields CASSDAGTGFSGANVLTF.

The chain uses TRBV4-1 and TRBJ1-6, with D tentatively TRBD1 (6 bases). Per the germline V gene, CDR1 is MGHRA and CDR2 is YSYEKL. This CDR3 spans 14 amino acids. V was clipped by 1 base and J by 6 bases, with 7 bases between them. The CDR3 nucleotides are TGCGCCAGCAGCCAAGGGACAGTTAATTCACCCCTCCACTTT. It is translated as CASSQGTVNSPLHF.

V gene TRBV30 combines with J gene TRBJ1-5, with D maybe TRBD1 (6 bases). This CDR3 region has 13 residues. CDR1 and CDR2 from the germline V gene are GTSNPN and SVGIG (reference sequence). V lost 2 bases and J lost 8, with 13 bases in between. The CDR3 DNA reads TGTGCCTGGAGTCGAGAACCAGGGGAGCCCCAGCATTTT. Translation: CAWSREPGEPQHF.

The chain couples TRBV19 to TRBJ1-5; D perhaps matches TRBD1 (5 bases). Trimming pared 0 bases from V and 4 bases from J, leaving 7 bases between. The V gene's germline CDR1 is LNHDA and CDR2 SQIVND (reference sequence). The CDR3 runs 14 residues. The CDR3 spells CASSIETGNQPQHF. CDR3 nucleotides: TGTGCCAGTAGTATAGAAACAGGTAATCAGCCCCAGCATTTT. The full variable domain, rest sourced from reference TRBV19 and TRBJ1-5, is DGGITQSPKYLFRKEGQNVTLSCEQNLNHDAMYWYRQDPGQGLRLIYYSQIVNDFQKGDIAEGYSVSREKKESFPLTVTSAQKNPTAFYLCASSIETGNQPQHFGDGTRLSIL.

V gene TRBV7-9 combines with J gene TRBJ2-5, with a tentative D call TRBD2 (6 bases). The CDR3 consists of 16 residues. The V gene lost 5 bases and the J gene lost 4 bases, with 20 bases spanning the gap. CDR1 is SEHNR, CDR2 FQNEAQ, per germline (reference sequence). The CDR3 nucleotides read TGTGCCAGCAGCATAGTCGGGACTGGGGGATTAGAGACCCAGTACTTC. Translating gives CASSIVGTGGLETQYF.

This chain connects TRBV6-5 to TRBJ1-3, with D possibly matching TRBD1 (6 bases). Germline-derived CDR1 and CDR2 are MNHEY and SVGAGI. The CDR3 has 15 amino acids. The germline V and J ends were trimmed by 4 bases and 8 bases, with 18 bases remaining between them. This chain's CDR3 is CASSLMDGQTDTIYF. For the CDR3, the DNA is TGTGCCAGCAGTTTGATGGACGGACAGACGGACACCATATATTTT.

This rearrangement joins TRBV25-1 to TRBJ1-1; the D is unclear. From germline, CDR1 is MGHDK and CDR2 SYGVNS. The germline V and J ends were trimmed by 4 bases and 4 bases, with 13 bases remaining between them. This CDR3 comprises 14 residues. CDR3 DNA: TGTGCCAGCAGTGGCCTGAGGGCTCCCACTGAAGCTTTCTTT. Residues: CASSGLRAPTEAFF.

The J gene is TRBJ2-5, the V gene TRBV5-1; TRBD1 aligns across 8 bases. V lost 4 bases, J lost 4 bases, and 3 bases stayed unmatched. The germline gives CDR1 SGHRS, CDR2 YFSETQ. This CDR3 region has 13 residues. The CDR3 DNA follows: TGCGCCAGCAGCCAGGGGGCTAGAGAGACCCAGTACTTC. The encoded protein is CASSQGARETQYF. Full variable domain (rest looked up from reference TRBV5-1 and TRBJ2-5): KAGVTQTPRYLIKTRGQQVTLSCSPISGHRSVSWYQQTPGQGLQFLFEYFSETQRNKGNFPGRFSGRQFSNSRSEMNVSTLELGDSALYLCASSQGARETQYFGPGTRLLVL.

The V and J genes are TRBV6-1 and TRBJ1-1; D is perhaps TRBD1 (5 bases). Trimming shortened V by 2 bases and J by 5 bases, and 9 bases separated the two germline ends. The germline V gene has CDR1 MNHNS and CDR2 SASEGT. The CDR3 is 13 residues long. In nucleotides, the CDR3 is TGTGCCAGCAGTGAACCGGCAGGGACTGAAGCTTTCTTT. Translating gives CASSEPAGTEAFF.

The rearrangement uses TRBV27 and TRBJ1-1; 7 nucleotides agree with TRBD1. The J segment lost 4 bases and the V segment lost 0 bases, leaving 5 bases of the junction unmatched. Germline loops: CDR1 MNHEY, CDR2 SMNVEV (reference sequence). The CDR3 is 15 residues long. The CDR3 nucleotides are TGTGCCAGCAGTTTATCGACAGGGATTCCCACTGAAGCTTTCTTT. Its protein product is CASSLSTGIPTEAFF.

V gene TRBV9 combines with J gene TRBJ2-5; D may be TRBD1 (5 bases). There are 13 residues in the CDR3. V lost 3 bases and J lost 4, with 10 bases in between. Germline CDR1 is SGDLS and CDR2 is YYNGEE. CDR3 protein: CASSDQGSETQYF. The DNA of the CDR3 is TGTGCCAGCAGCGACCAGGGATCAGAGACCCAGTACTTC.

The genes are TRBV15 and TRBJ1-5; D is undetermined. V shed 0 bases and J shed 2 bases, with 5 bases lying between them. The CDR3 is 14 residues long. From germline, CDR1 is LNHNV and CDR2 YYDKDF (reference sequence). The CDR3 loop is CATSRDLGNQPQHF. CDR3 DNA: TGTGCCACCAGCAGAGATCTAGGCAATCAGCCCCAGCATTTT.